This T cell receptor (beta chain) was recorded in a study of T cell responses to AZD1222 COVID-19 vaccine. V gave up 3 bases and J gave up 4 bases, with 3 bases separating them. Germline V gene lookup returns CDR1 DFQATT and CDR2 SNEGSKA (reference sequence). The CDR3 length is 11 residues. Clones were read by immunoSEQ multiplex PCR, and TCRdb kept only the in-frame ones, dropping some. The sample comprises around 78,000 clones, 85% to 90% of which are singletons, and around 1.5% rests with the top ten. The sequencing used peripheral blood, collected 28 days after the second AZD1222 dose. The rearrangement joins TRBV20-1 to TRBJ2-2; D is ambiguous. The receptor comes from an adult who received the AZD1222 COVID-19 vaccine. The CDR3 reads CSASGTGELFF. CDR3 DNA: TGCAGTGCTAGCGGCACCGGGGAGCTGTTTTTT.